This T cell receptor (beta chain) stems from a study of blood T cell repertoires in COVID-19. Authors' data handling: Counts of nucleated cells, estimated from reference gene primer amplification, were obtained. Sequencing used immunoSEQ multiplex PCR; TCRdb keeps in-frame clones, though not all of them. V, J and clone size are those of that table, while D and trimming were read from the DNA. The sample consists of under 250,000 clones, roughly 80% of them appearing once. This clone appeared a few times. The identical CDR3 is also encoded by other nucleotide sequences in the sample. CDR1 is SNHLY, CDR2 FYNNEI, per germline. V gave up 1 base and J gave up 2 bases, with 9 bases separating them. This CDR3 has 15 residues.

The receptor comes from a woman aged 80 or older with acute or convalescent COVID-19. V is TRBV2 and J is TRBJ2-1, with TRBD2 as a possible D gene (6 bases). Sample: peripheral blood. The CDR3 loop is CASSEGRGTYNEQFF. In DNA form, the CDR3 reads TGTGCCAGCAGTGAAGGGCGGGGAACCTACAATGAGCAGTTCTTC.